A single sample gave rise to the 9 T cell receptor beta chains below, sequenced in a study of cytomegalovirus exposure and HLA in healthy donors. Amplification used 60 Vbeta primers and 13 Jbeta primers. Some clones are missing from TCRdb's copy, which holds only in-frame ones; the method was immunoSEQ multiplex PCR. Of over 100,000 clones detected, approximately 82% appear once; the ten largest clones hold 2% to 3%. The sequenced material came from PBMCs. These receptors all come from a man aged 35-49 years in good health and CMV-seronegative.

The CDR3 DNA reads as TGTGCCACCAGCAGTTTCAGAATCTCTGGAAACACCATATATTTT. Protein product: CATSSFRISGNTIYF. The V and J genes are TRBV15 and TRBJ1-3, with no clear D. This CDR3 has 15 residues. Per germline, CDR1 LNHNV and CDR2 YYDKDF (reference sequence). V was shortened by 3 bases and J by 0 bases, with 9 bases between the two germline ends.

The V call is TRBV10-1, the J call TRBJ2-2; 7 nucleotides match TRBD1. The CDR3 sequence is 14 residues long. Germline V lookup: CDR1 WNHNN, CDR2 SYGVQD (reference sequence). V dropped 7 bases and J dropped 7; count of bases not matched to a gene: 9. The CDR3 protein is CASTMNRGGGELFF. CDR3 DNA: TGCGCCAGCACAATGAACAGGGGTGGCGGGGAGCTGTTTTTT.

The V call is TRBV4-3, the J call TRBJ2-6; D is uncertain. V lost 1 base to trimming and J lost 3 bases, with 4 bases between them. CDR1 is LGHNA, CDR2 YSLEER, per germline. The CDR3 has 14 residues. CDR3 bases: TGCGCCAGCAGCCAAGTTAATGGGGCCAACGTCCTGACTTTC. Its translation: CASSQVNGANVLTF.

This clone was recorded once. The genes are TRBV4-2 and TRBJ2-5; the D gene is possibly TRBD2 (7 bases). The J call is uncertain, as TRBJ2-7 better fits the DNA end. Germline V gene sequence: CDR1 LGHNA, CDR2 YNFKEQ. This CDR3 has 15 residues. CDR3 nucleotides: TGTGCCAGCAGCAACCGGCGGGGGCTCTCCTACGAGCAGTACTTC. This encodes CASSNRRGLSYEQYF.

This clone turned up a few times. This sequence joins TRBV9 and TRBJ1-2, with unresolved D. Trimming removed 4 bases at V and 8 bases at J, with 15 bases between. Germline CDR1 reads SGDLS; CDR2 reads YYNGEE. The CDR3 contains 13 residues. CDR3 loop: CASSPVPEGGYTF. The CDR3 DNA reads TGTGCCAGCAGCCCCGTACCGGAGGGAGGCTACACCTTC. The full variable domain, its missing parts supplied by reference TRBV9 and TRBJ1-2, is DSGVTQTPKHLITATGQRVTLRCSPRSGDLSVYWYQQSLDQGLQFLIQYYNGEERAKGNILERFSAQQFPDLHSELNLSSLELGDSALYFCASSPVPEGGYTFGSGTRLTVV.

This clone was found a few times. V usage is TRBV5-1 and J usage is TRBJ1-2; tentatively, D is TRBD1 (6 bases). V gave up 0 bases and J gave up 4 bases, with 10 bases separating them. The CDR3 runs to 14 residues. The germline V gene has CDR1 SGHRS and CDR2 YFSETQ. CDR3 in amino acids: CASSLGTVVYGYTF. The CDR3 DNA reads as TGCGCCAGCAGCTTGGGGACAGTAGTCTATGGCTACACCTTC.

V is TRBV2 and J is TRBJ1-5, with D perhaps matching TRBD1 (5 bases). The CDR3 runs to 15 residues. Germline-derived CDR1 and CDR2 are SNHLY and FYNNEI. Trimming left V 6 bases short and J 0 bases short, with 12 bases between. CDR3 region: CASSRQIASNQPQHF. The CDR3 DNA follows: TGTGCCAGCAGCAGACAGATTGCTAGCAATCAGCCCCAGCATTTT. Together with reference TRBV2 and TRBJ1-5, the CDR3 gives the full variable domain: EPEVTQTPSHQVTQMGQEVILRCVPISNHLYFYWYRQILGQKVEFLVSFYNNEISEKSEIFDDQFSVERPDGSNFTLKIRSTKLEDSAMYFCASSRQIASNQPQHFGDGTRLSIL.

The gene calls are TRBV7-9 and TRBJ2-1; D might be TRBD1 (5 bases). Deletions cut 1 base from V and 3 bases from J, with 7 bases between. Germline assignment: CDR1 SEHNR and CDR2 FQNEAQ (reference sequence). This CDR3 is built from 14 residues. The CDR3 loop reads CASSLETDYNEQFF. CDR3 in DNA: TGTGCCAGCAGCTTAGAGACAGACTACAATGAGCAGTTCTTC.

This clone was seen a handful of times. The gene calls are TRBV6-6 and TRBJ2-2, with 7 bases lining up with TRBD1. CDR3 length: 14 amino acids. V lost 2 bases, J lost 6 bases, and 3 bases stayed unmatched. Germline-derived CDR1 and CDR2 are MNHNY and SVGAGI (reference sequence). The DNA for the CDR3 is TGTGCCAGCAGTTACGGGCAGGGGGCCGGGGAGCTGTTTTTT. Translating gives CASSYGQGAGELFF.